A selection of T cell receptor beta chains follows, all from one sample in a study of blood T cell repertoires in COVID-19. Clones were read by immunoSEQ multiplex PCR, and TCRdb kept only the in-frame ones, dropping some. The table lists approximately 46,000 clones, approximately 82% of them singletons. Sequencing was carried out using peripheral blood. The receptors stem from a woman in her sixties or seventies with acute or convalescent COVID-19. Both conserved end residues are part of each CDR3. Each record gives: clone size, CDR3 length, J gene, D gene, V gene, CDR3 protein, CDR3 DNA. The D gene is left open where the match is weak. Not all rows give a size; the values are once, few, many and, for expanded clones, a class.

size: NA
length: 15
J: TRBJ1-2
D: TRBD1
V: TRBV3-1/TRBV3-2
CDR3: CASSYDRGARYGYTF
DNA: TGTGCCAGCAGCTATGACAGGGGGGCCCGCTATGGCTACACCTTC

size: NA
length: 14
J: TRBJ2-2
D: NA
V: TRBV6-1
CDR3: CASSEAVQVRELFF
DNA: TGTGCCAGCAGTGAAGCGGTGCAGGTCAGGGAGCTGTTTTTT

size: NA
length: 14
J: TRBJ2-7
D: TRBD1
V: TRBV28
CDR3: CASSLMRRQGTQYF
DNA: TGTGCCAGCAGTTTAATGAGGAGACAGGGAACGCAGTACTTC

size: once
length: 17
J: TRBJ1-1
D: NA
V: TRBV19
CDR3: CASSEVGRARLNTEAFF
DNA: TGTGCCAGTAGTGAGGTAGGCAGGGCCAGGTTGAACACTGAAGCTTTCTTT

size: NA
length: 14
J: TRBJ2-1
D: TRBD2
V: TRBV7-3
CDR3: CASSPSGRGNEQFF
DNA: TGTGCCAGCAGCCCTAGCGGGAGAGGAAATGAGCAGTTCTTC

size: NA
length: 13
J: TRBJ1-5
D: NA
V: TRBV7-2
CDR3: CASSLAQGQPQHF
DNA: TGTGCCAGCAGCTTAGCACAGGGTCAGCCCCAGCATTTT

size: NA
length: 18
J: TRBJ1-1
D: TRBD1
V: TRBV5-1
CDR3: CASSLGDRSPEKGTEAFF
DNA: TGCGCCAGCAGCTTGGGGGACAGGTCGCCGGAAAAGGGCACTGAAGCTTTCTTT

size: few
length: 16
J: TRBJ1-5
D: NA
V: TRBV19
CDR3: CASSDQGTYSNQPQHF
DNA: TGTGCCAGTAGTGATCAGGGAACTTATAGCAATCAGCCCCAGCATTTT

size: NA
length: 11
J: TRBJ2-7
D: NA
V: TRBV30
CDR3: CAWAGSYEQYF
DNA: TGTGCCTGGGCGGGGTCCTACGAGCAGTACTTC

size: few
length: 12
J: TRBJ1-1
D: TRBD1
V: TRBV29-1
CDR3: CSVPSTGVEAFF
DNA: TGCAGCGTACCCTCCACAGGGGTCGAAGCTTTCTTT

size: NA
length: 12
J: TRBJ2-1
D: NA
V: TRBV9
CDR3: CASSRRGNEQFF
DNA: TGTGCCAGCAGCCGGCGGGGCAATGAGCAGTTCTTC

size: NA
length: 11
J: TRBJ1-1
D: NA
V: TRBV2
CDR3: CASSWTAEAFF
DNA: TGTGCCAGCAGCTGGACAGCTGAAGCTTTCTTT

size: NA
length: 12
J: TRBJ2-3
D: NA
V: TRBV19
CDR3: CASHGRGDTQYF
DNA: TGTGCCAGCCATGGGAGGGGGGATACGCAGTATTTT

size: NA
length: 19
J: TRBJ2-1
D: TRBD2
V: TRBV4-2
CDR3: CASSQVLAGPPGSYNEQFF
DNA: TGTGCCAGCAGCCAAGTACTAGCGGGTCCGCCGGGGTCCTACAATGAGCAGTTCTTC

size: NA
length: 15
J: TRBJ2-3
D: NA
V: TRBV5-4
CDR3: CASSLDQRATDTQYF
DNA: TGTGCCAGCAGCTTGGACCAGCGGGCCACAGATACGCAGTATTTT

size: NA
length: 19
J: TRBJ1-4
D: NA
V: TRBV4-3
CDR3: CASSQDPQGSLATNEKLFF
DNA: TGCGCCAGCAGCCAAGATCCGCAGGGTAGTCTCGCAACTAATGAAAAACTGTTTTTT

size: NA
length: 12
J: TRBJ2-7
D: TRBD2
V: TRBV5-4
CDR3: CATQRGSYEQYF
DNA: TGTGCCACCCAGCGGGGGTCCTACGAGCAGTACTTC

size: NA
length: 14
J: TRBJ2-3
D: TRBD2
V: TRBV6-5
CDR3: CASRSGSLTDTQYF
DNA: TGTGCCAGCAGGAGCGGGAGCCTCACAGATACGCAGTATTTT

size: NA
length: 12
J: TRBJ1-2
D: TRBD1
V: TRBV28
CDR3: CASRQGAPGYTF
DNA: TGTGCCAGCCGACAGGGGGCGCCCGGCTACACCTTC

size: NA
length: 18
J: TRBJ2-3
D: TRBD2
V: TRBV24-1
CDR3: CATSDRGSGRGFTDTQYF
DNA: TGTGCCACCAGTGATCGGGGTAGCGGGAGAGGTTTCACAGATACGCAGTATTTT

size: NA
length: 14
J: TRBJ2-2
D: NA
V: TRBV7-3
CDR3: CASSWTPGAGELFF
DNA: TGTGCCAGCAGCTGGACTCCGGGAGCCGGGGAGCTGTTTTTT

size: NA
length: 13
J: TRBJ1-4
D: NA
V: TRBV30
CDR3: CAWSRQMNEKLFF
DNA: TGTGCCTGGAGTAGACAGATGAATGAAAAACTGTTTTTT

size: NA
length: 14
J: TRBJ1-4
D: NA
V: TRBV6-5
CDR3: CASSWGRGGEKLFF
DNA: TGTGCCAGCAGTTGGGGCCGCGGGGGTGAAAAACTGTTTTTT

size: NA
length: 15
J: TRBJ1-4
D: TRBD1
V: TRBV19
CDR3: CASSSQGAANEKLFF
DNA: TGTGCCAGTAGTTCACAGGGGGCCGCTAATGAAAAACTGTTTTTT

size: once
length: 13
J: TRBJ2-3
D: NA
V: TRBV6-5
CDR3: CASGAGGTDTQYF
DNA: TGTGCCAGCGGCGCAGGGGGCACAGATACGCAGTATTTT

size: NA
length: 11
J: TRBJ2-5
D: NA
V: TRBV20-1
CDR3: CSGRLGGTQYF
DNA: TGCAGTGGGAGGTTGGGTGGGACCCAGTACTTC

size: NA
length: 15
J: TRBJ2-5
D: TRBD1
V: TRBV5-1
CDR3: CASSVQGDAEETQYF
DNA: TGCGCCAGCAGCGTCCAGGGGGACGCAGAGGAGACCCAGTACTTC

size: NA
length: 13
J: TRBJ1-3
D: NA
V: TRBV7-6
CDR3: CASTPGLRNTIYF
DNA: TGTGCCAGCACCCCAGGCCTAAGAAACACCATATATTTT

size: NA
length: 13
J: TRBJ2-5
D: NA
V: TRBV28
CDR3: CASSLVYTETQYF
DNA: TGTGCCAGCAGTTTGGTGTACACAGAGACCCAGTACTTC

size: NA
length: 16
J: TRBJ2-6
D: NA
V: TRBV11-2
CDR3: CASSLVGSSGANVLTF
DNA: TGTGCCAGCAGCTTAGTCGGGAGTTCTGGGGCCAACGTCCTGACTTTC

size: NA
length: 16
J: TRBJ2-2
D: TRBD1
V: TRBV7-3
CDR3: CASSDRRGQGTGELFF
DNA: TGTGCCAGCAGCGACCGCAGGGGGCAGGGCACCGGGGAGCTGTTTTTT

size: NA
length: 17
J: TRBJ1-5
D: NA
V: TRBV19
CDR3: CASSIKFGGISNQPQHF
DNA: TGTGCCAGTAGTATAAAATTCGGGGGAATTAGCAATCAGCCCCAGCATTTT

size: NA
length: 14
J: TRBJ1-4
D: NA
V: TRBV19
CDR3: CASSIVTVPEKLFF
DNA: TGTGCCAGTAGTATAGTAACTGTTCCGGAAAAACTGTTTTTT

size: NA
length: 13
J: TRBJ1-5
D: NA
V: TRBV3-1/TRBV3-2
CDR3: CASSQGAGQPQHF
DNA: TGTGCCAGCAGCCAGGGGGCGGGTCAGCCCCAGCATTTT

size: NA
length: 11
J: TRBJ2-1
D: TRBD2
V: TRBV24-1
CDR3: CATSQREVQFF
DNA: TGTGCCACCAGTCAACGGGAGGTACAGTTCTTC

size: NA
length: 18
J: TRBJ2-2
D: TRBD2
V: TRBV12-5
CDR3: CASGLLAPSGRFTGELFF
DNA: TGTGCTAGTGGTTTGTTGGCCCCTAGCGGGAGGTTTACCGGGGAGCTGTTTTTT

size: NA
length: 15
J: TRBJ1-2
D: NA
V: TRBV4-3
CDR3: CASSPMGGADYGYTF
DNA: TGCGCCAGCAGCCCCATGGGGGGGGCGGACTATGGCTACACCTTC

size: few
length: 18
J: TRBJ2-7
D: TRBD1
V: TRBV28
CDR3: CASSLPDDGQGLTNEQYF
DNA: TGTGCCAGCAGCCTACCCGACGATGGACAGGGGCTGACAAACGAGCAGTACTTC

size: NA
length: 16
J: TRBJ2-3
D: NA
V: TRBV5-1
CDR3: CASKANLGGLKDTQYF
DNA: TGCGCCAGCAAAGCCAACCTAGGAGGCCTAAAAGATACGCAGTATTTT

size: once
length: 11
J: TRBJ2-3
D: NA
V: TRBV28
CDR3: CASEDTDTQYF
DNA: TGTGCCAGCGAGGACACAGATACGCAGTATTTT

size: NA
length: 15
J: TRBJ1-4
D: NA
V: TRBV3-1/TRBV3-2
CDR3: CASSQDTAAREKLFF
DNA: TGTGCCAGCAGCCAAGATACGGCGGCCCGTGAAAAACTGTTTTTT

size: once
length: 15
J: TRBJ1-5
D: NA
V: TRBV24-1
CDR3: CATQKAAGSNQPQHF
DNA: TGTGCCACCCAGAAGGCGGCGGGTAGCAATCAGCCCCAGCATTTT

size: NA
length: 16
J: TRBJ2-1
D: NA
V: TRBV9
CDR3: CASSVGAAGRINEQFF
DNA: TGTGCCAGCAGCGTAGGTGCAGCGGGCCGCATCAATGAGCAGTTCTTC

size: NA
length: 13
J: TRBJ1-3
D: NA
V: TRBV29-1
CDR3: CSVARGTGNTIYF
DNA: TGCAGCGTTGCCAGGGGCACTGGAAACACCATATATTTT

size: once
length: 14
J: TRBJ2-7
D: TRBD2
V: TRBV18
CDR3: CASSPAGLPYEQYF
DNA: TGTGCCAGCTCACCAGCGGGACTACCCTACGAGCAGTACTTC

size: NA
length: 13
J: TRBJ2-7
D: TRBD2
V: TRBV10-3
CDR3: CAIGAAGGYEQYF
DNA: TGTGCCATCGGGGCCGCCGGGGGGTACGAGCAGTACTTC

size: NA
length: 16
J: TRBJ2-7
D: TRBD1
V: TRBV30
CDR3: CAWSSRGPQRKGEQYF
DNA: TGTGCCTGGAGTTCCAGGGGGCCCCAGCGGAAAGGCGAGCAGTACTTC

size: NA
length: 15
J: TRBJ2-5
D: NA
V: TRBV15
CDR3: CATSREGFSKETQYF
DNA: TGTGCCACCAGCAGGGAGGGGTTTTCGAAAGAGACCCAGTACTTC

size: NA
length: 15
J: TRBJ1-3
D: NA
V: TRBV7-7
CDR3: CASSLNTGFRNTIYF
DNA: TGTGCTAGCAGCTTAAACACAGGGTTCAGAAACACCATATATTTT

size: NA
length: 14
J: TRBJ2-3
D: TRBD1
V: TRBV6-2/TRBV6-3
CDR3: CASSGQGRPDTQYF
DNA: TGTGCCAGCAGTGGACAGGGGCGACCAGATACGCAGTATTTT

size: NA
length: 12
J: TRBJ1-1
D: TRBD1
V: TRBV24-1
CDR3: CATSRQGTEAFF
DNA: TGTGCCACCAGTAGACAGGGAACTGAAGCTTTCTTT

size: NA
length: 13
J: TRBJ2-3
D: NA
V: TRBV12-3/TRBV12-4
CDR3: CASREGATDTQYF
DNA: TGTGCCAGCAGGGAGGGGGCCACAGATACGCAGTATTTT

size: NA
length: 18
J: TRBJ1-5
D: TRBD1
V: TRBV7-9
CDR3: CASSLARQGARSNQPQHF
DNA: TGTGCCAGCAGCTTAGCGCGGCAGGGGGCTAGAAGCAATCAGCCCCAGCATTTT

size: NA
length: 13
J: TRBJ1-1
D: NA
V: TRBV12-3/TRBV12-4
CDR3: CASTPRGNTEAFF
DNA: TGTGCCAGCACCCCCCGGGGGAACACTGAAGCTTTCTTT

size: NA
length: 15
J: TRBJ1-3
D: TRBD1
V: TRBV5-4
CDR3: CASSAGTGGGNTIYF
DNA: TGTGCCAGCAGTGCCGGGACAGGCGGGGGAAACACCATATATTTT

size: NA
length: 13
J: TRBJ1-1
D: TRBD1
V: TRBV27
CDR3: CASTRLNRGEAFF
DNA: TGTGCCAGCACTCGATTAAACAGGGGTGAAGCTTTCTTT

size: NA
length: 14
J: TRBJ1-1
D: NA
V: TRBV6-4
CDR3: CASSENGWNTEAFF
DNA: TGTGCCAGCAGTGAGAACGGGTGGAACACTGAAGCTTTCTTT